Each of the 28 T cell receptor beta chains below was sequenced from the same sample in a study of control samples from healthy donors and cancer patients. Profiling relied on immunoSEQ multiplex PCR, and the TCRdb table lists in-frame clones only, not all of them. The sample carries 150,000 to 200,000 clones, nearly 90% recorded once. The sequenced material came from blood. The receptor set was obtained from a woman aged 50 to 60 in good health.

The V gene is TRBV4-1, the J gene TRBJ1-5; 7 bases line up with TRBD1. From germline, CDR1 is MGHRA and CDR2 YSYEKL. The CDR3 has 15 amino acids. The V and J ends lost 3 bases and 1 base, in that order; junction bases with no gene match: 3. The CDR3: CASSQPGGSNQPQHF. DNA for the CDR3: TGCGCCAGCAGCCAGCCAGGGGGAAGCAATCAGCCCCAGCATTTT.

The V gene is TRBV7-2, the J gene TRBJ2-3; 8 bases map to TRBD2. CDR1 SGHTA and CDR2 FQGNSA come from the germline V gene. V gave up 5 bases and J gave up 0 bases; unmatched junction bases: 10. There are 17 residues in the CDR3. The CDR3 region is CASSPRFRGGSTDTQYF. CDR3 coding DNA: TGTGCCAGCAGCCCCAGGTTCCGGGGGGGGAGCACAGATACGCAGTATTTT.

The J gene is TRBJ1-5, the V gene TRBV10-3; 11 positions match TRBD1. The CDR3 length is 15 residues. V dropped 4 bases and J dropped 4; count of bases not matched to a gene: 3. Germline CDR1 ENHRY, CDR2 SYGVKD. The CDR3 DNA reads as TGTGCCATCAGTGGGGGGACAGGGGGAAATCAGCCCCAGCATTTT. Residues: CAISGGTGGNQPQHF.

The CDR3 DNA sequence: TGTGCCAGCAGCCTTGACAGCCTTAATGAAAAACTGTTTTTT. It specifies CASSLDSLNEKLFF. J is TRBJ1-4 and V is TRBV7-9; D is possibly TRBD1 (5 bases). Germline CDR1 is SEHNR and CDR2 is FQNEAQ (reference sequence). The CDR3 sequence is 14 residues long. The ends were cut back, 5 bases at V and 4 bases at J, with 11 bases in the middle.

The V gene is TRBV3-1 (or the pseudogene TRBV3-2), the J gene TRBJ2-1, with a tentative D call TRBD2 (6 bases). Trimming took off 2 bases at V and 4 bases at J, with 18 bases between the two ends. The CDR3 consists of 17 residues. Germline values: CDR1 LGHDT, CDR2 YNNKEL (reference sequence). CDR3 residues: CASSQPRGSPRYNEQFF. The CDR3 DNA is TGTGCCAGCAGCCAACCTCGGGGGAGTCCGAGGTACAATGAGCAGTTCTTC.

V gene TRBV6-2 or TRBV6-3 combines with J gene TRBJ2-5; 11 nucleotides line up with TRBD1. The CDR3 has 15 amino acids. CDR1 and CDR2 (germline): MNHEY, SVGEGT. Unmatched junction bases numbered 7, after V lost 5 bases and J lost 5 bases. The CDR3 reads CASSRTGGVGETQYF. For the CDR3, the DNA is TGTGCCAGCAGTCGGACAGGGGGCGTCGGGGAGACCCAGTACTTC.

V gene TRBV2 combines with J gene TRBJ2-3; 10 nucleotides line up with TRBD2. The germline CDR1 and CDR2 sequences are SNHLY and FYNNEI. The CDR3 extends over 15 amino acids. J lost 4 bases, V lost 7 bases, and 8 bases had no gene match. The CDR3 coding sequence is TGTGCCAGCACCCAACTAGCGGGAAGCGCAGATACGCAGTATTTT. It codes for CASTQLAGSADTQYF.

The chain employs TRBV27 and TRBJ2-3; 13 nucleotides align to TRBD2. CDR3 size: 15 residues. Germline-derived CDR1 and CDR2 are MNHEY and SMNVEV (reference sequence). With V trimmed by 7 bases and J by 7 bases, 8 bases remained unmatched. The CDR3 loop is CASTYTSGRVNTQYF. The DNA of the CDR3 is TGTGCCAGCACATATACTAGCGGGAGGGTAAATACGCAGTATTTT.

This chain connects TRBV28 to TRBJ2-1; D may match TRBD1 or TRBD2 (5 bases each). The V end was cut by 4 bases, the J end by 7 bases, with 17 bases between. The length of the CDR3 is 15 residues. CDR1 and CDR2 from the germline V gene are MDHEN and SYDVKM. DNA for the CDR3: TGTGCCAGCAGTTCTCCTTCGGGACCTGGGAATGAGCAGTTCTTC. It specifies CASSSPSGPGNEQFF.

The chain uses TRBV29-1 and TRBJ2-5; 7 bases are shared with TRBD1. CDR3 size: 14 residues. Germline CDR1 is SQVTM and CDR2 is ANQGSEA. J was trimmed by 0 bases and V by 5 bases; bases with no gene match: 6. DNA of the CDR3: TGCAGCGTTCCGGCGACAGGGAACCAAGAGACCCAGTACTTC. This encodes CSVPATGNQETQYF.

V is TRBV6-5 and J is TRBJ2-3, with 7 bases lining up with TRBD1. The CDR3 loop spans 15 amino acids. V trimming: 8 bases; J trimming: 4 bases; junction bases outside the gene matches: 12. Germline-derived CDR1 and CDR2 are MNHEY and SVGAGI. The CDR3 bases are TGTGCCAGCCACACTTTGGGACAGCCCCCAGATACGCAGTATTTT. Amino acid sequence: CASHTLGQPPDTQYF.

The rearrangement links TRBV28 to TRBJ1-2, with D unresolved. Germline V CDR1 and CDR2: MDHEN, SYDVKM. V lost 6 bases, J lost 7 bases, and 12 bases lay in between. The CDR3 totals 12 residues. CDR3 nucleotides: TGTGCCAGCAGGGCGTATCTTCGTGGCTACACCTTC. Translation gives CASRAYLRGYTF.

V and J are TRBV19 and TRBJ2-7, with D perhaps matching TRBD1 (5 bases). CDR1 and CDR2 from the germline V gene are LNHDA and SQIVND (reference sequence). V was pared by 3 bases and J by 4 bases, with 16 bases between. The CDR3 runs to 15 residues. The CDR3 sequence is CASSIDQGYVYEQYF. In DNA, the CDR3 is TGTGCCAGTAGTATCGACCAGGGTTACGTATACGAGCAGTACTTC.

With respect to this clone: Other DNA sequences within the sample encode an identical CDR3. Here the CDR3 DNA reads TGTGCCATCAGAAGGACTGAGGCCTACGAGCAGTACTTC. This translates into CAIRRTEAYEQYF. The J gene is TRBJ2-7, the V gene TRBV10-3; TRBD2 might be the D (5 bases). Germline V lookup: CDR1 ENHRY, CDR2 SYGVKD. The CDR3 is 13 residues long. Trimming removed 6 bases at V and 2 bases at J, with 11 bases between.

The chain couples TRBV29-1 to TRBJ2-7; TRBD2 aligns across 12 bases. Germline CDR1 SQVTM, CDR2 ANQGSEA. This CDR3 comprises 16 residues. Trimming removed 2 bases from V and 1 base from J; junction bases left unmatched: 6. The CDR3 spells CSVELAGGPRSYEQYF. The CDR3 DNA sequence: TGCAGCGTTGAACTAGCGGGAGGGCCAAGATCCTACGAGCAGTACTTC.

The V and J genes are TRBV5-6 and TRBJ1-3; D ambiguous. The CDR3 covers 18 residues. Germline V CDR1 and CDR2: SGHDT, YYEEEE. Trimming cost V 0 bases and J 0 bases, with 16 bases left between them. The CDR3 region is CASSLAVGGGGSGNTIYF. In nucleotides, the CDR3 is TGTGCCAGCAGCTTGGCCGTGGGTGGTGGCGGCTCTGGAAACACCATATATTTT.

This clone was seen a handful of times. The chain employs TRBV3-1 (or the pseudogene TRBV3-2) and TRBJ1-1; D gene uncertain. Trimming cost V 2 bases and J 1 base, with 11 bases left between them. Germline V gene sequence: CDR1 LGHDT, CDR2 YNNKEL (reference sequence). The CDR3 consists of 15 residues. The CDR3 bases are TGTGCCAGCAGCCAATTATCCCGGGCGAACACTGAAGCTTTCTTT. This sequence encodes CASSQLSRANTEAFF.

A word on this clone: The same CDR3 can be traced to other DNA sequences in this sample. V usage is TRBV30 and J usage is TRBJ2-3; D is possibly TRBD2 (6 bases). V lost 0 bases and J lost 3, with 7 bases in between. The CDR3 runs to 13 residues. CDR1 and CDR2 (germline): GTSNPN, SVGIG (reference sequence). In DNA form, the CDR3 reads TGTGCCTGGAGTGTGGGGGGTACAGATACGCAGTATTTT. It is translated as CAWSVGGTDTQYF.

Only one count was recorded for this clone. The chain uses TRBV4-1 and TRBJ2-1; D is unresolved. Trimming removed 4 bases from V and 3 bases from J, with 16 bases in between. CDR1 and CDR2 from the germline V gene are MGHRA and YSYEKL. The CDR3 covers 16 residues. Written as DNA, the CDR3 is TGCGCCAGCAGCCCTGGGTCTCACCGGGTCTACAATGAGCAGTTCTTC. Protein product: CASSPGSHRVYNEQFF.

The DNA for the CDR3 is TGCGCCAGCAGCTTGGGAGGTGAGCAGTTCTTC. Translated, it gives CASSLGGEQFF. The rearrangement uses TRBV5-1 and TRBJ2-1; no clear D. This CDR3 comprises 11 residues. Looked up from germline, CDR1 is SGHRS and CDR2 is YFSETQ. V lost 0 bases to trimming and J lost 9 bases, with 4 bases between them.

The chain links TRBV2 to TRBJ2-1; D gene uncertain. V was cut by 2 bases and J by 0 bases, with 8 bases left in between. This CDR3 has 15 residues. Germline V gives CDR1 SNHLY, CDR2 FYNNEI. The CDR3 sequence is CASSERMSSYNEQFF. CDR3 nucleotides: TGTGCCAGCAGTGAACGGATGAGCTCCTACAATGAGCAGTTCTTC.

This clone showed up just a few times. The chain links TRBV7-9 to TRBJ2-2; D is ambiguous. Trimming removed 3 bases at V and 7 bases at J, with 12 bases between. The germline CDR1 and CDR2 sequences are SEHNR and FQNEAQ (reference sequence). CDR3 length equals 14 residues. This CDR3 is CASSFGGNYGELFF. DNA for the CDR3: TGTGCCAGCAGCTTTGGTGGGAATTACGGGGAGCTGTTTTTT.

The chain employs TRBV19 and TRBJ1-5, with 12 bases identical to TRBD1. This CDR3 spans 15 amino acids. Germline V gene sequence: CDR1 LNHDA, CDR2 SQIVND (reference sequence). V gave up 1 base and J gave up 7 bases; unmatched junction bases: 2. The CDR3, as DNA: TGTGCCAGTAGTATAGCCGGGACAGGGGGCCAGCCCCAGCATTTT. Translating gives CASSIAGTGGQPQHF.

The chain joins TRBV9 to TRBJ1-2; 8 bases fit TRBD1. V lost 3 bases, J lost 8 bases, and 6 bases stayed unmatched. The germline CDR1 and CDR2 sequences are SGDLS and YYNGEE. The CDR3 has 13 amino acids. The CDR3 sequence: CASSDPTGVGYTF. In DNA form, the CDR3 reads TGTGCCAGCAGCGACCCGACAGGGGTGGGCTACACCTTC.

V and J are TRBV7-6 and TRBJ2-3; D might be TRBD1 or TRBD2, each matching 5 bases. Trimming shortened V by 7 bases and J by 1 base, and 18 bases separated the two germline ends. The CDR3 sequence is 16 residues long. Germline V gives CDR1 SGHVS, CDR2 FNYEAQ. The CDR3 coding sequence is TGTGCCAGCACCAAGGGGAGCCGGCCGGGCACAGATACGCAGTATTTT. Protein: CASTKGSRPGTDTQYF.

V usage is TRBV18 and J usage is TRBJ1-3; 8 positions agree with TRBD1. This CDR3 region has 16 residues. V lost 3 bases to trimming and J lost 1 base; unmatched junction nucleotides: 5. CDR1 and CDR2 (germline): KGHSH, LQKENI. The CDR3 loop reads CASSPQGASSGNTIYF. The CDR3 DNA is TGTGCCAGCTCACCCCAGGGGGCATCATCTGGAAACACCATATATTTT.

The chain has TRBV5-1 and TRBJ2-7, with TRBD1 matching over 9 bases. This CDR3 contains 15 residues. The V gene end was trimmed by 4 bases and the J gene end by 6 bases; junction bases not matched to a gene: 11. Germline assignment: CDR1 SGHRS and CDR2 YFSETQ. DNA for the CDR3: TGCGCCAGCAGCCAAACCGGGACAGGGCTGTTCGAGCAGTACTTC. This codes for CASSQTGTGLFEQYF. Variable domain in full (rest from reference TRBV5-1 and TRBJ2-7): KAGVTQTPRYLIKTRGQQVTLSCSPISGHRSVSWYQQTPGQGLQFLFEYFSETQRNKGNFPGRFSGRQFSNSRSEMNVSTLELGDSALYLCASSQTGTGLFEQYFGPGTRLTVT.

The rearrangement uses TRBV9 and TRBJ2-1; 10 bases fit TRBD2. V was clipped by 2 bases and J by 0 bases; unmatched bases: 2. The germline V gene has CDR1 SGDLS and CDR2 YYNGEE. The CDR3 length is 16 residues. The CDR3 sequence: CASSVSGRASYNEQFF. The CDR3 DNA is TGTGCCAGCAGCGTCAGCGGGAGGGCCTCCTACAATGAGCAGTTCTTC.